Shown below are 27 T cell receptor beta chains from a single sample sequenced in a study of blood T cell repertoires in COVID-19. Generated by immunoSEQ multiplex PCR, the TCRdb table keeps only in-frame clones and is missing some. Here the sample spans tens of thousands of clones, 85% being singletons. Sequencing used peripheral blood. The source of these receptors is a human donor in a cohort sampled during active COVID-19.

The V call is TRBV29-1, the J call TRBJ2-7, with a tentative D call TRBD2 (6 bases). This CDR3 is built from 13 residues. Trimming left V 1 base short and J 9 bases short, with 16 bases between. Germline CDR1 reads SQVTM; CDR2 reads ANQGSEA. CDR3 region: CSVEARTNSGQYF. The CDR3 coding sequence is TGCAGCGTTGAAGCAAGGACTAATTCAGGGCAGTACTTC.

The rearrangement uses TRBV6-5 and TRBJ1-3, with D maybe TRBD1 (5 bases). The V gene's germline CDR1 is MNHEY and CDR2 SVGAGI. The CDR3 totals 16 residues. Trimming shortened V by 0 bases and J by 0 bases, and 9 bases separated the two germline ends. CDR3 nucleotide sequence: TGTGCCAGCAGTTACTCGAGCAGGGCCTCTGGAAACACCATATATTTT. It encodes CASSYSSRASGNTIYF.

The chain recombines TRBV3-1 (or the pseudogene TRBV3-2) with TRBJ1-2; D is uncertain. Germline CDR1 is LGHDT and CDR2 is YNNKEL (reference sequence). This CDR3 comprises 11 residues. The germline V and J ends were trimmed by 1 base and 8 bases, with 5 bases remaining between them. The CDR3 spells CASSQAFGYTF. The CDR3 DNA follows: TGTGCCAGCAGCCAAGCTTTCGGCTACACCTTC.

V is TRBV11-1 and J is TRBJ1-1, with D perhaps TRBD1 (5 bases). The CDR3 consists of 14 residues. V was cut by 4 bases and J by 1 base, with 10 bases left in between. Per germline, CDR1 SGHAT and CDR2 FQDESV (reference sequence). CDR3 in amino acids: CASSSRGGNTEAFF. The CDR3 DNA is TGTGCCAGCAGCTCCCGGGGGGGGAACACTGAAGCTTTCTTT.

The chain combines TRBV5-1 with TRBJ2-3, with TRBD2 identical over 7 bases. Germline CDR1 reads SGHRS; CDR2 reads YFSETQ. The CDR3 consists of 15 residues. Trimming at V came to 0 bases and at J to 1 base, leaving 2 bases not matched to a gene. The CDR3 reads CASSLGDYRTDTQYF. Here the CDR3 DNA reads TGCGCCAGCAGCTTGGGGGACTACCGCACAGATACGCAGTATTTT. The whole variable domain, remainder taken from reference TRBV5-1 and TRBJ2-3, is KAGVTQTPRYLIKTRGQQVTLSCSPISGHRSVSWYQQTPGQGLQFLFEYFSETQRNKGNFPGRFSGRQFSNSRSEMNVSTLELGDSALYLCASSLGDYRTDTQYFGPGTRLTVL.

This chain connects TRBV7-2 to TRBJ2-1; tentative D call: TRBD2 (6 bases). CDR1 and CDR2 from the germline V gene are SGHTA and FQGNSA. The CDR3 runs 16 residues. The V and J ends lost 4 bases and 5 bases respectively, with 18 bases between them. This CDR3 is CASSSTRRTNDNEQFF. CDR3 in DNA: TGTGCCAGCAGCTCGACTAGGCGGACGAACGACAATGAGCAGTTCTTC. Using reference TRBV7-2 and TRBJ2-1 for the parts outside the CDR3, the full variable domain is GAGVSQSPSNKVTEKGKDVELRCDPISGHTALYWYRQSLGQGLEFLIYFQGNSAPDKSGLPSDRFSAERTGGSVSTLTIQRTQQEDSAVYLCASSSTRRTNDNEQFFGPGTRLTVL.

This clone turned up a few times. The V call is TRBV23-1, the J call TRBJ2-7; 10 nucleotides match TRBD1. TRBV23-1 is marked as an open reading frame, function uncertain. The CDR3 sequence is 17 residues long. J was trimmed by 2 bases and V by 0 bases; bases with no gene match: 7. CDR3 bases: TGCGCCAGCAGTCAATCCGGGACAGGGGTTATAACCTACGAGCAGTACTTC. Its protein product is CASSQSGTGVITYEQYF.

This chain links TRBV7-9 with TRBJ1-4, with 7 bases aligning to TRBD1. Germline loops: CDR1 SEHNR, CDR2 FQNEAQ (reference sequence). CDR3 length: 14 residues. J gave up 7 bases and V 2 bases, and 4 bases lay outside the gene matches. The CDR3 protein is CASSLRTGSEKLFF. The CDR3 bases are TGTGCCAGCAGCTTACGGACAGGAAGTGAAAAACTGTTTTTT.

The CDR3 protein is CASSTLTADSDYGYTF. The CDR3 DNA reads TGTGCCAGTAGTACCCTGACAGCCGATAGTGACTATGGCTACACCTTC. The rearrangement links TRBV19 to TRBJ1-2; D is possibly TRBD1 (5 bases). V shed 4 bases and J shed 3 bases, with 18 bases lying between them. CDR3 size: 16 residues. The germline V gene has CDR1 LNHDA and CDR2 SQIVND (reference sequence).

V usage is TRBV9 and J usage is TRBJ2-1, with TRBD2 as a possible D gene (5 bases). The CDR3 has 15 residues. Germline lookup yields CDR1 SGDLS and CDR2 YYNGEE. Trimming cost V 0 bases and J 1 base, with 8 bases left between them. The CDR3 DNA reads TGTGCCAGCAGCGTAGTAGGAGGATCCTACAATGAGCAGTTCTTC. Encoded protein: CASSVVGGSYNEQFF.

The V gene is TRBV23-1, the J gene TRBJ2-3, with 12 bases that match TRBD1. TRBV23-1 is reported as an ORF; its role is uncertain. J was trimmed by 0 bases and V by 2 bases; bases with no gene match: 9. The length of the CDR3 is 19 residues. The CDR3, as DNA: TGCGCCAGCAGTCAACCGGGACAGGGGGCCCGTAATAGCACAGATACGCAGTATTTT. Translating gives CASSQPGQGARNSTDTQYF.

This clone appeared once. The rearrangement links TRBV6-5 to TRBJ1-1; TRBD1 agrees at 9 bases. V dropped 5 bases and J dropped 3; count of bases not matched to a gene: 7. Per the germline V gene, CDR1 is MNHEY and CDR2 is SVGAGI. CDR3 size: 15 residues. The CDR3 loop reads CASSQTGGWDTEAFF. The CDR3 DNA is TGTGCCAGCAGTCAAACAGGGGGCTGGGACACTGAAGCTTTCTTT.

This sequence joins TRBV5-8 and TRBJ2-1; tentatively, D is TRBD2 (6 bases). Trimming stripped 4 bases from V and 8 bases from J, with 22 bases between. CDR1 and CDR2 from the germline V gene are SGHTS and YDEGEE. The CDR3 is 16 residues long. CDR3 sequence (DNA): TGTGCCAGCAGCCCAACCCGGGCCCGGGGGTCGGATGAGCAGTTCTTC. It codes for CASSPTRARGSDEQFF. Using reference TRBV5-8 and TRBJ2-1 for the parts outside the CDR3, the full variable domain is EAGVTQSPTHLIKTRGQQATLRCSPISGHTSVYWYQQALGLGLQFLLWYDEGEERNRGNFPPRFSGRQFPNYSSELNVNALELEDSALYLCASSPTRARGSDEQFFGPGTRLTVL.

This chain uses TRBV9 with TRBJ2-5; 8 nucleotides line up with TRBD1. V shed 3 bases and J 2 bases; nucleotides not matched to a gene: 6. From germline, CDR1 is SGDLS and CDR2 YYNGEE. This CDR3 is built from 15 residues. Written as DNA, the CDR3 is TGTGCCAGCAGCGCCGGGACAGGTAAACAAGAGACCCAGTACTTC. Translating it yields CASSAGTGKQETQYF.

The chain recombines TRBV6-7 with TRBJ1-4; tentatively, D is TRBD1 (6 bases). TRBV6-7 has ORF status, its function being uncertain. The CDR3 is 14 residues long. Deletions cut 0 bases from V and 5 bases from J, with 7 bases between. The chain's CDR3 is CASSYSGHNEKLFF. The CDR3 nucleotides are TGTGCCAGCAGTTACTCGGGACACAATGAAAAACTGTTTTTT.

This CDR3 reads CASSETGGFNSPLHF. The CDR3 region has the DNA TGTGCCAGCAGCGAGACAGGGGGTTTTAATTCACCCCTCCACTTT. This chain links TRBV5-4 with TRBJ1-6, with 9 nucleotides matching TRBD1. Germline V gene data show CDR1 as SGHNT and CDR2 as YYREEE (reference sequence). The junction had 5 bases not matched to a gene; V was cut back by 4 bases and J by 6 bases. This CDR3 comprises 15 residues.

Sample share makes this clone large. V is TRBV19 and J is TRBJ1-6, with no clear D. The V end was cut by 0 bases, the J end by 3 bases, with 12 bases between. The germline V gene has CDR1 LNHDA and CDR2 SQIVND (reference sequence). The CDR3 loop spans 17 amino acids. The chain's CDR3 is CASSIDWAYRYNSPLHF. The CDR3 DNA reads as TGTGCCAGTAGTATAGATTGGGCATACCGCTATAATTCACCCCTCCACTTT. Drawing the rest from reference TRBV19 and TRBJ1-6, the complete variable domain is DGGITQSPKYLFRKEGQNVTLSCEQNLNHDAMYWYRQDPGQGLRLIYYSQIVNDFQKGDIAEGYSVSREKKESFPLTVTSAQKNPTAFYLCASSIDWAYRYNSPLHFGNGTRLTVT.

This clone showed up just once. The chain's CDR3 is CASTNSEAGGGFTDTQYF. The CDR3 nucleotides are TGTGCCAGCACCAACTCCGAGGCGGGCGGGGGTTTCACAGATACGCAGTATTTT. The rearrangement uses TRBV7-9 and TRBJ2-3; 7 positions match TRBD2. The junction had 18 bases not matched to a gene; V was cut back by 7 bases and J by 2 bases. Germline CDR1 is SEHNR and CDR2 is FQNEAQ (reference sequence). The CDR3 extends over 18 amino acids.

The CDR3 sequence is CASVGVNTEAFF. The CDR3 bases are TGTGCCAGCGTAGGGGTGAACACTGAAGCTTTCTTT. V usage is TRBV6-5 and J usage is TRBJ1-1, with TRBD1 as a possible D gene (5 bases). The germline V gene encodes CDR1 MNHEY and CDR2 SVGAGI. This CDR3 contains 12 residues. Trimming took off 8 bases at V and 0 bases at J, with 7 bases between the two ends.

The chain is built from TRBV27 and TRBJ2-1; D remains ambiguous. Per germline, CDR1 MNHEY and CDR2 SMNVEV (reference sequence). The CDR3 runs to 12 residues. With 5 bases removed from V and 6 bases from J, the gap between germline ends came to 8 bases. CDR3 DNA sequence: TGTGCCAGCAGTCTTCGGGTCAATGAGCAGTTCTTC. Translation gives CASSLRVNEQFF.

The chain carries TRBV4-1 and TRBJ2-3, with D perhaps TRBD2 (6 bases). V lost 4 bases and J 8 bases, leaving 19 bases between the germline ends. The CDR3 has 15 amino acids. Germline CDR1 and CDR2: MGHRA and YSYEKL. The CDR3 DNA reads TGCGCCAGCAGCCCGGAGACGACGTTCGGGGGTACGCAGTATTTT. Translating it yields CASSPETTFGGTQYF.

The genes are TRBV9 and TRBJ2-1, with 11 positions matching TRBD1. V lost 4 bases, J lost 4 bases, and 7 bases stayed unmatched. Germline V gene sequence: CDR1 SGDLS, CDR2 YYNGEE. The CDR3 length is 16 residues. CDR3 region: CASSSTGTGGYNEQFF. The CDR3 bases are TGTGCCAGCAGCAGTACCGGGACAGGGGGTTACAATGAGCAGTTCTTC.

CDR3 loop: CASSLVGNQPQHF. In DNA, the CDR3 is TGTGCCAGCAGTCTTGTCGGCAATCAGCCCCAGCATTTT. The genes are TRBV6-6 and TRBJ1-5; D is unclear. V was trimmed by 5 bases and J by 2 bases, leaving 7 bases between them. The germline gives CDR1 MNHNY, CDR2 SVGAGI (reference sequence). This CDR3 is built from 13 residues.

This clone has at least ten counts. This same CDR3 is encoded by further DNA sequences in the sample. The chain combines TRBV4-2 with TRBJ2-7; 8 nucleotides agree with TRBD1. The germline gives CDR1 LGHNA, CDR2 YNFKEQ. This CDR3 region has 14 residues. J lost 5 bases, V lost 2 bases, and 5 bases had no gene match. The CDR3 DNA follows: TGTGCCAGCAGCCAACTGGACAGGGCCGACGAGCAGTACTTC. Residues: CASSQLDRADEQYF.

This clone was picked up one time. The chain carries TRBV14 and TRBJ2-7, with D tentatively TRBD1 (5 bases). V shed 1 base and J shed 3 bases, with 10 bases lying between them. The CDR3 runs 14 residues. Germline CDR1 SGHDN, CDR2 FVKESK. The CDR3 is CASSQGGRNYEQYF. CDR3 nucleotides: TGTGCCAGCAGCCAAGGGGGCCGGAACTACGAGCAGTACTTC.

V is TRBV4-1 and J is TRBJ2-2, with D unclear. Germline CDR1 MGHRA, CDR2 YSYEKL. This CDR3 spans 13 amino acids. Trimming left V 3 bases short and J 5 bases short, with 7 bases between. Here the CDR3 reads CASSHFTTGELFF. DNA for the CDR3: TGCGCCAGCAGCCACTTCACTACCGGGGAGCTGTTTTTT.

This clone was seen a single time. The CDR3 region has the DNA TGTGCCAGCAGTTTAGGGGGGGAAGCTTTCTTT. Amino acids: CASSLGGEAFF. V and J are TRBV27 and TRBJ1-1; a weak D match, TRBD1 (5 bases). The CDR3 extends over 11 amino acids. V was cut by 2 bases and J by 8 bases, with 6 bases left in between. Germline assignment: CDR1 MNHEY and CDR2 SMNVEV (reference sequence).